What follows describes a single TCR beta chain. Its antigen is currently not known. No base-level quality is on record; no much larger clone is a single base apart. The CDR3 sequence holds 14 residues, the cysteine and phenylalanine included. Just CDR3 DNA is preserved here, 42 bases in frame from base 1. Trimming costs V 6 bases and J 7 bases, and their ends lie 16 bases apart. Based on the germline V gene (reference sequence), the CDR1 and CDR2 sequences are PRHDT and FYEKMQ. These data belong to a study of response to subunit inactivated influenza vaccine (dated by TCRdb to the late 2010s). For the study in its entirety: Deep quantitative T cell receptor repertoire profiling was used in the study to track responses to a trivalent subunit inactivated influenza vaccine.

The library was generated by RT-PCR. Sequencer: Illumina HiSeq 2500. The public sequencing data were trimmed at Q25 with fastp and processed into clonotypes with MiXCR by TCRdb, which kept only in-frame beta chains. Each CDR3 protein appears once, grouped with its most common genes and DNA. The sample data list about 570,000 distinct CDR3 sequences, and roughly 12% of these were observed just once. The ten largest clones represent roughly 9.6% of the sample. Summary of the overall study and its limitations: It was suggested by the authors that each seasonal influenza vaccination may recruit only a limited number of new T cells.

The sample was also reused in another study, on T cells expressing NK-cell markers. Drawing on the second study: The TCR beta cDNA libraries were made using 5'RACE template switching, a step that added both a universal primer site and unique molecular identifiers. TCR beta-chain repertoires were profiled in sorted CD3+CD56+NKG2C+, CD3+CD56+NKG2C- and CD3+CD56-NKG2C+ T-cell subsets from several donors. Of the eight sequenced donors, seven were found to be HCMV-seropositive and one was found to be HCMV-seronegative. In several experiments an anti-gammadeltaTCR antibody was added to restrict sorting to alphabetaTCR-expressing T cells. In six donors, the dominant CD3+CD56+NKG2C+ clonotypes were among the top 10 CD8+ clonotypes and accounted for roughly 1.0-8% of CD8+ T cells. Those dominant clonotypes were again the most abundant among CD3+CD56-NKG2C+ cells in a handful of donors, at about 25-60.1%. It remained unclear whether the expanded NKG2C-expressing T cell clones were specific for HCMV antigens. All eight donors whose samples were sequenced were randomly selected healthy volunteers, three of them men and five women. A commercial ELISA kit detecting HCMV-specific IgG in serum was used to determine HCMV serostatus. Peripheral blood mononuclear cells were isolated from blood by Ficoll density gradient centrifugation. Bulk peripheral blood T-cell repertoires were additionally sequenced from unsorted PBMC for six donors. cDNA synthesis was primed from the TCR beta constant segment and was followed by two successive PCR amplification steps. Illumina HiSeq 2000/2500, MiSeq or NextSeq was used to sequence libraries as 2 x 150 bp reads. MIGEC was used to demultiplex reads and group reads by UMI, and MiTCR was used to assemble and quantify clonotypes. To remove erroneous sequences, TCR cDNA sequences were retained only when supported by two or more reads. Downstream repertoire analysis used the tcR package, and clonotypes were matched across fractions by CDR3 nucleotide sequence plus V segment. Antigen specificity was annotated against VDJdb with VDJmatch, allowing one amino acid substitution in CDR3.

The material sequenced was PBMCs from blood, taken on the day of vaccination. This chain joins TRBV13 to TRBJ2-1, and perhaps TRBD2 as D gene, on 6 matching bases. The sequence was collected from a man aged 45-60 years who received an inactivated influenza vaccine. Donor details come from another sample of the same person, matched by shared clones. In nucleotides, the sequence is TGTGCCAGCAGTACAGCTGGGACTCTAAATGAGCAGTTCTTC. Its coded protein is CASSTAGTLNEQFF.